The T cell receptor (beta chain) under discussion was sequenced for a study of technical replicates of blood from four donors. The CDR3 extends over 12 amino acids. Germline-derived CDR1 and CDR2 are SSHAT and FNYEAQ (reference sequence). Details on this clone: The junction departs from germline at one end; a sequencing error may be responsible.

The method was immunoSEQ multiplex PCR; TCRdb's version includes in-frame clones alone and lacks a portion of them. The sample includes 70,000 or so clones, approximately 92% of them seen just once. The sequenced sample consisted of T cells isolated from PBMCs. This receptor was identified in a human donor in good health. The gene calls are TRBV7-7 and TRBJ2-7; a possible D gene is TRBD2 (6 bases). The CDR3 DNA follows: TGTGCTAGCAGCTTGGCCGCGGGGGAGCAGTACTTC. It yields the protein CASSLAAGEQYF.